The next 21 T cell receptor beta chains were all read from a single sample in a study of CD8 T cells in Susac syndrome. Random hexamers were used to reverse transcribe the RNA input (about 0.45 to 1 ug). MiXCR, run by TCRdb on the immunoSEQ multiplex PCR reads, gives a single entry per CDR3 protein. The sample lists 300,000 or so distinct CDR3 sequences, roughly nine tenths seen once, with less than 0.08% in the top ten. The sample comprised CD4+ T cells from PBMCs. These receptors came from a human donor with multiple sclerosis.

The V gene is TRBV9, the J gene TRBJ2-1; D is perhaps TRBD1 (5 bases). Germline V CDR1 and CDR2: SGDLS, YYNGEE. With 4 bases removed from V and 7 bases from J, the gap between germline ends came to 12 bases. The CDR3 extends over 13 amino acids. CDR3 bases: TGTGCCAGCAGCTCACAGGTCCGTAATGAGCAGTTCTTC. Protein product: CASSSQVRNEQFF. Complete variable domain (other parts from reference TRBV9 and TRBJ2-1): DSGVTQTPKHLITATGQRVTLRCSPRSGDLSVYWYQQSLDQGLQFLIQYYNGEERAKGNILERFSAQQFPDLHSELNLSSLELGDSALYFCASSSQVRNEQFFGPGTRLTVL.

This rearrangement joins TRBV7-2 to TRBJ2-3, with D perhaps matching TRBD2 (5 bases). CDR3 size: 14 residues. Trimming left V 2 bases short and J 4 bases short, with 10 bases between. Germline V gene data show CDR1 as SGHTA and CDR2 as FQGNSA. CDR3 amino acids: CASSLRGDPDTQYF. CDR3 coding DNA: TGTGCCAGCAGCTTACGGGGAGACCCAGATACGCAGTATTTT.

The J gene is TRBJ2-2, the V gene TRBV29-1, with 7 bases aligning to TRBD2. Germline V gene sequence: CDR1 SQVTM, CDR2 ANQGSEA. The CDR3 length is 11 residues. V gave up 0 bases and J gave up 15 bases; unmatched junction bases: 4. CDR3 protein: CSVEEAGRVFF. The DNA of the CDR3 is TGCAGCGTTGAAGAAGCAGGGAGGGTGTTTTTT.

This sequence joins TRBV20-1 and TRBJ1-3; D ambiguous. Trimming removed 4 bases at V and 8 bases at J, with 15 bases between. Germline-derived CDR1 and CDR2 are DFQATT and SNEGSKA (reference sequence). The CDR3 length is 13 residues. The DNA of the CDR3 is TGCAGTGCTACAAGATTTGGGAGGGACACCATATATTTT. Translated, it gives CSATRFGRDTIYF.

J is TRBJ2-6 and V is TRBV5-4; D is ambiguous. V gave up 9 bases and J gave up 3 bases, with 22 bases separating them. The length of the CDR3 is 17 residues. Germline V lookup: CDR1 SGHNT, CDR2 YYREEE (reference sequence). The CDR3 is CATSAPGRPSGANVLTF. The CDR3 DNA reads TGTGCCACCTCAGCACCCGGCCGCCCGAGTGGGGCCAACGTCCTGACTTTC. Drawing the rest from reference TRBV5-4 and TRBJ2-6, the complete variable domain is ETGVTQSPTHLIKTRGQQVTLRCSSQSGHNTVSWYQQALGQGPQFIFQYYREEENGRGNFPPRFSGLQFPNYSSELNVNALELDDSALYLCATSAPGRPSGANVLTFGAGSRLTVL.

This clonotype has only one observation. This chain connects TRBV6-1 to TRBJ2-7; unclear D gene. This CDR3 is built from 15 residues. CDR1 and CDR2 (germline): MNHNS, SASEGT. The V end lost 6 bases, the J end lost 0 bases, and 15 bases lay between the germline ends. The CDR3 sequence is CASSADGRSSYEQYF. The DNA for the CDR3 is TGTGCCAGCAGCGCCGACGGCCGAAGCTCCTACGAGCAGTACTTC.

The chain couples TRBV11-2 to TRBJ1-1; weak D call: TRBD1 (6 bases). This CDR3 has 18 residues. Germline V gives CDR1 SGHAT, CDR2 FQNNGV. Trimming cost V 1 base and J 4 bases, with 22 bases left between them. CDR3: CASSLGTITGRGSTEAFF. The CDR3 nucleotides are TGTGCCAGCAGCTTAGGGACGATTACTGGCAGGGGAAGCACTGAAGCTTTCTTT.

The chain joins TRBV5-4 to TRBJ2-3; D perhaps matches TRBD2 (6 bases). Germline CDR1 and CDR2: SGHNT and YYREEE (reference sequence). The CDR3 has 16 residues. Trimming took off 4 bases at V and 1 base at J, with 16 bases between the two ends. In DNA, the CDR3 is TGTGCCAGCAGCAGAACTAGCTTATGGCGCACAGATACGCAGTATTTT. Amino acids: CASSRTSLWRTDTQYF.

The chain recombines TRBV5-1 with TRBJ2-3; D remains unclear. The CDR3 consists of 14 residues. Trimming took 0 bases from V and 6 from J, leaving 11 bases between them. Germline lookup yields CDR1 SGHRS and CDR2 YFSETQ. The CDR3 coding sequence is TGCGCCAGCAGCTTGGAACGGATTATCGATACGCAGTATTTT. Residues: CASSLERIIDTQYF.

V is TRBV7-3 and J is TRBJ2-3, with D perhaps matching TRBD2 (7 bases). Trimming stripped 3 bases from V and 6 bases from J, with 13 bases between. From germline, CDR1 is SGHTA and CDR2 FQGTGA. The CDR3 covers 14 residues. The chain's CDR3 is CASSFGGLSDTQYF. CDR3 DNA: TGTGCCAGCAGCTTCGGGGGGCTATCTGATACGCAGTATTTT.

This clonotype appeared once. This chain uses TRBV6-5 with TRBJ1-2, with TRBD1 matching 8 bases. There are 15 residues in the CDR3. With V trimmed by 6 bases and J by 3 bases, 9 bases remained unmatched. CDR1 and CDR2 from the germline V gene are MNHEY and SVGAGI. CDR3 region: CASSGTGSLDYGYTF. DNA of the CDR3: TGTGCCAGCAGCGGGACAGGAAGTTTGGACTATGGCTACACCTTC.

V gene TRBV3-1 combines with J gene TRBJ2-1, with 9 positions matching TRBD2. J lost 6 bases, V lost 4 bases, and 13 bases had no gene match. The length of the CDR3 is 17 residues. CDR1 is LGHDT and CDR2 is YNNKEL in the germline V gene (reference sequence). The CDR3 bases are TGTGCCAGCAGCCCCGAGCTAGCGGGGTGGGGGTCCAATGAGCAGTTCTTC. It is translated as CASSPELAGWGSNEQFF.

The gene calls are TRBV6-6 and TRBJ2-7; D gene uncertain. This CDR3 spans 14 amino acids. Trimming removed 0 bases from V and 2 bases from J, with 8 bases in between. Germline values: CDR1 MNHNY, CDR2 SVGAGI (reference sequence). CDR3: CASSYSHRTYEQYF. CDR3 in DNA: TGTGCCAGCAGTTACTCCCATAGGACCTACGAGCAGTACTTC.

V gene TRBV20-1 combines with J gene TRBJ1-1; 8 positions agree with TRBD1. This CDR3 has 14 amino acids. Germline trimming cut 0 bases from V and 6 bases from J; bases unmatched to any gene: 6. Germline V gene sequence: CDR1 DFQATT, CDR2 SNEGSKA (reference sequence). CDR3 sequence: CSAREWTGIAEAFF. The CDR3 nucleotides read TGCAGTGCTAGAGAATGGACAGGGATCGCTGAAGCTTTCTTT.

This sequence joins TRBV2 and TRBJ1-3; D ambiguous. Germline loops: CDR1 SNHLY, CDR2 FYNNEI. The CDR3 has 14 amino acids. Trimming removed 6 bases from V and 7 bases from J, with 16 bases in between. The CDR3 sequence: CASSTGVDGNTIYF. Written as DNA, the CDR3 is TGTGCCAGCAGCACTGGGGTCGATGGGAACACCATATATTTT.

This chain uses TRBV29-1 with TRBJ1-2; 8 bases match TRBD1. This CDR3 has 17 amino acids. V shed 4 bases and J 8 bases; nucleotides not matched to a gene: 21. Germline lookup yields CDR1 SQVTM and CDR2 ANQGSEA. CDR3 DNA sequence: TGCAGCGTTGTCGCCAGACAACGCGCGGACAGGGCAGACGGCTACACCTTC. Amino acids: CSVVARQRADRADGYTF.

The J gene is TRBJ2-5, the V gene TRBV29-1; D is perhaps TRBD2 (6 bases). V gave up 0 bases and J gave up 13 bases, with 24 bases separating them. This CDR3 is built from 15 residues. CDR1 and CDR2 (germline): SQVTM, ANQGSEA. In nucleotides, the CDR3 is TGCAGCGTTGAAGATCATCCGGGACTCAAAGGGGCCCCGTACTTC. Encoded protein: CSVEDHPGLKGAPYF.

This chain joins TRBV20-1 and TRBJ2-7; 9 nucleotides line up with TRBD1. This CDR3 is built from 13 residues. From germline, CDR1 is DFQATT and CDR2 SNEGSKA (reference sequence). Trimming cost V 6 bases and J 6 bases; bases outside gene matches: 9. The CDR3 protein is CSANRGHAGEQYF. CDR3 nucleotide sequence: TGCAGTGCGAACAGGGGGCACGCAGGCGAGCAGTACTTC.

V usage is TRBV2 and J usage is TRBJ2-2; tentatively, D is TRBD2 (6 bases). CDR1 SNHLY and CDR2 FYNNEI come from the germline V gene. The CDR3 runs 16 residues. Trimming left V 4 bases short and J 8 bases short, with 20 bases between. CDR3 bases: TGTGCCAGCAGTGGGAGGGAGGCGGCCGTGGAAGGGGAGCTGTTTTTT. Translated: CASSGREAAVEGELFF.

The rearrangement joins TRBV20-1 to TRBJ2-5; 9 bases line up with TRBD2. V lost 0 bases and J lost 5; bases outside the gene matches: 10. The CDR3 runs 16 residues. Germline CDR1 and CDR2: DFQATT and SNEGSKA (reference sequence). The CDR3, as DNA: TGCAGTGCTAGAGATTGGCGGGAGGGCCTTGTCGAGACCCAGTACTTC. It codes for CSARDWREGLVETQYF.

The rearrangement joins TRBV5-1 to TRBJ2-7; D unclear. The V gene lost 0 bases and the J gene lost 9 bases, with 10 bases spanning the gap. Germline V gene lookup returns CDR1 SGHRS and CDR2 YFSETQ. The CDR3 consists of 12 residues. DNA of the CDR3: TGCGCCAGCAGCTTGGGGCAACAAAGGCAGTACTTC. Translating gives CASSLGQQRQYF.